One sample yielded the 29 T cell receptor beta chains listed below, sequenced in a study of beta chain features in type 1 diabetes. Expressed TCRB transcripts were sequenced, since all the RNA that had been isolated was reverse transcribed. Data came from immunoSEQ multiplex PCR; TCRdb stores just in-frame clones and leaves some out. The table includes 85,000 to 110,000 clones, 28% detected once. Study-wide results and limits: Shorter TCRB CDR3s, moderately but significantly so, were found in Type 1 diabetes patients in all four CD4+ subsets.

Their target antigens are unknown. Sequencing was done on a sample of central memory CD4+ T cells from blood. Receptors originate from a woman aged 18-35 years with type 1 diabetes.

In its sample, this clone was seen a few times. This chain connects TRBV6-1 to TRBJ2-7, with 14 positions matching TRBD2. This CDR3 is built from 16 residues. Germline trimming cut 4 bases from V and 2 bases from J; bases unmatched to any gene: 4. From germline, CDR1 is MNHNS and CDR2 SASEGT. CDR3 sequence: CASSAKTSGRAYEQYF. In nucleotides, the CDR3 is TGTGCCAGCAGTGCCAAGACTAGCGGGAGGGCCTACGAGCAGTACTTC.

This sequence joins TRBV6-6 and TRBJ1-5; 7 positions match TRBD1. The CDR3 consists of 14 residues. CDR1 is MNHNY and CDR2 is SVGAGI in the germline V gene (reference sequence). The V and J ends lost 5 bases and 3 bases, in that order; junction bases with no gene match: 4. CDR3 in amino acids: CASSVGQINQPQHF. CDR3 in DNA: TGTGCCAGCAGTGTGGGACAGATCAATCAGCCCCAGCATTTT.

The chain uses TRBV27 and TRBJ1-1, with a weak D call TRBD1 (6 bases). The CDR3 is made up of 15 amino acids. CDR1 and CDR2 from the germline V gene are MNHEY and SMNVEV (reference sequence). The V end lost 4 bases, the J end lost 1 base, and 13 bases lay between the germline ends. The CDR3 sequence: CASSSPGGRNTEAFF. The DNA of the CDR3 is TGTGCCAGCAGTTCGCCGGGGGGGCGGAACACTGAAGCTTTCTTT.

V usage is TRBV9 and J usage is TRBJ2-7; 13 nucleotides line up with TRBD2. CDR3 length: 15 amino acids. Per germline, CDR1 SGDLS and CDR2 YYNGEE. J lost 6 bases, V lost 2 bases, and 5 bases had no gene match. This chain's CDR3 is CASSVGLAGISEQYF. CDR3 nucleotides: TGTGCCAGCAGCGTGGGACTAGCGGGAATTAGCGAGCAGTACTTC. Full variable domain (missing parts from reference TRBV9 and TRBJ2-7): DSGVTQTPKHLITATGQRVTLRCSPRSGDLSVYWYQQSLDQGLQFLIQYYNGEERAKGNILERFSAQQFPDLHSELNLSSLELGDSALYFCASSVGLAGISEQYFGPGTRLTVT.

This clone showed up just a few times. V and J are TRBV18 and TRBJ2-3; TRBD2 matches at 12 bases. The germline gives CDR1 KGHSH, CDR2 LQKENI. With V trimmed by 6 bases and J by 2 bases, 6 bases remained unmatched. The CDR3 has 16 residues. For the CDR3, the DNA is TGTGCCAGCTCCTACGGACTAGCGGGACCCACAGATACGCAGTATTTT. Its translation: CASSYGLAGPTDTQYF.

The CDR3 loop reads CASSWGLAEGETQYF. As DNA, the CDR3 is TGTGCCAGCAGCTGGGGACTAGCTGAAGGAGAGACCCAGTACTTC. The genes are TRBV7-2 and TRBJ2-5, with 9 bases that match TRBD2. With V trimmed by 4 bases and J by 4 bases, 7 bases remained unmatched. The CDR3 sequence is 15 residues long. CDR1 SGHTA and CDR2 FQGNSA come from the germline V gene.

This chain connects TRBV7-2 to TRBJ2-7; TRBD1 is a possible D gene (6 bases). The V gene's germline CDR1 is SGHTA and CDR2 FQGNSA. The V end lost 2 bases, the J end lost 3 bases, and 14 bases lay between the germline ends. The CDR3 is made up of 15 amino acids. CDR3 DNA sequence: TGTGCCAGCAGCTTAAACCCGGACAGAGTCTACGAGCAGTACGTC. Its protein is CASSLNPDRVYEQYV.

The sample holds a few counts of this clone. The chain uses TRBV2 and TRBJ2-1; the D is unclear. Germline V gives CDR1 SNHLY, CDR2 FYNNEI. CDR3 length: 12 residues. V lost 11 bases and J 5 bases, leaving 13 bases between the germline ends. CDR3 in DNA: TGTGCCGGTCCCCGAGGAGACAATGAGCAGTTCTTC. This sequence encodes CAGPRGDNEQFF.

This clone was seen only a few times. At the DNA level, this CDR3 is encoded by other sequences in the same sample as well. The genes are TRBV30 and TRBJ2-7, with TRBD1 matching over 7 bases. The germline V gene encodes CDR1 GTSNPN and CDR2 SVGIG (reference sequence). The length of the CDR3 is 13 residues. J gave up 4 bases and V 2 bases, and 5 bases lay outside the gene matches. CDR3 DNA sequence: TGTGCCTGGAGTAAGGGGGCTCTGTACGAGCAGTACTTC. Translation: CAWSKGALYEQYF.

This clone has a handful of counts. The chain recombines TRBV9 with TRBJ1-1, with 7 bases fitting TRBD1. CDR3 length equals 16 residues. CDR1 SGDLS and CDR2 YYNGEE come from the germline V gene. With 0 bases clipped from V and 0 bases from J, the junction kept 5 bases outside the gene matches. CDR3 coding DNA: TGTGCCAGCAGCGTAGGGACAGGATTAATGAACACTGAAGCTTTCTTT. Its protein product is CASSVGTGLMNTEAFF.

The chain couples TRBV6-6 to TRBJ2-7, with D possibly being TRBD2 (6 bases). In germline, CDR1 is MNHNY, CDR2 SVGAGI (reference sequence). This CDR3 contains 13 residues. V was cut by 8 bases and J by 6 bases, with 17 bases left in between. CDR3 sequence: CASGGPIDSEQYF. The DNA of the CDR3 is TGTGCCAGCGGAGGGCCTATCGACTCCGAGCAGTACTTC.

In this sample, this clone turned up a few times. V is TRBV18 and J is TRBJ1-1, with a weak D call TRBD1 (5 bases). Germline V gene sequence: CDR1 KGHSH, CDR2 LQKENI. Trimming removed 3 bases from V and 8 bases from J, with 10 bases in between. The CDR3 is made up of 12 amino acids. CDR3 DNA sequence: TGTGCCAGCTCACCCCAGGGTACAGAAGCTTTCTTT. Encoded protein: CASSPQGTEAFF. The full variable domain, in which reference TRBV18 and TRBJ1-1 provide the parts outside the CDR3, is NAGVMQNPRHLVRRRGQEARLRCSPMKGHSHVYWYRQLPEEGLKFMVYLQKENIIDESGMPKERFSAEFPKEGPSILRIQQVVRGDSAAYFCASSPQGTEAFFGQGTRLTVV.

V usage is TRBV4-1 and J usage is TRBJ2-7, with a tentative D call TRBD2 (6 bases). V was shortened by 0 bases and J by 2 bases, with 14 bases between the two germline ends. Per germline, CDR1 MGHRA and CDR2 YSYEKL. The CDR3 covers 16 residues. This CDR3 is CASSQDGRNRAYEQYF. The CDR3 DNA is TGCGCCAGCAGCCAAGATGGGAGGAACAGAGCCTACGAGCAGTACTTC.

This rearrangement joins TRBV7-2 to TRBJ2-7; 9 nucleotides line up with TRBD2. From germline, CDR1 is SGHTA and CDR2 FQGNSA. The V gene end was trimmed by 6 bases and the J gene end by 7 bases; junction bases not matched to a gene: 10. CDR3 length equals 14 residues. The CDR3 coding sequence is TGTGCCAGCAGTACGGGACTAGCTTCGGGGGAGCAGTACGTC. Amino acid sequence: CASSTGLASGEQYV.

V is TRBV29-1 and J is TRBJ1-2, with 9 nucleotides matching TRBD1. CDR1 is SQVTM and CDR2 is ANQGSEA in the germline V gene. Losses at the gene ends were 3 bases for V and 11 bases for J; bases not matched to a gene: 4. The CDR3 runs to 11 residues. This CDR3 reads CSVDDRGTYTF. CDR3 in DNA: TGCAGCGTTGATGACAGGGGGACGTACACCTTC.

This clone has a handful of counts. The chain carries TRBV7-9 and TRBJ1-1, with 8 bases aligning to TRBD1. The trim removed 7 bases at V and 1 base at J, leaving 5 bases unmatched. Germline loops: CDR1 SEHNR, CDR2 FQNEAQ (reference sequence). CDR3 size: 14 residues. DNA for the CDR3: TGTGCCAGCACCTCCGGACAGGGGAACACTGAAGCTTTCTTT. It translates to CASTSGQGNTEAFF.

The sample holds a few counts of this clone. In nucleotides, the CDR3 is TGTGCCAGCAGCCAACATCAAAACACTGAAGCTTTCTTT. This encodes CASSQHQNTEAFF. The chain couples TRBV14 to TRBJ1-1, with D hard to call. Trimming took 2 bases from V and 2 from J, leaving 6 bases between them. Germline loops: CDR1 SGHDN, CDR2 FVKESK. This CDR3 is built from 13 residues.

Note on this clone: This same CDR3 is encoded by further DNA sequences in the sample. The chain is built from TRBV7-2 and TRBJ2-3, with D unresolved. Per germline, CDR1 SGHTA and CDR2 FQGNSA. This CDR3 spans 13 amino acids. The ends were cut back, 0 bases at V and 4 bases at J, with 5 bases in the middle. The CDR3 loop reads CASSLAGADTQYF. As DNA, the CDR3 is TGTGCCAGCAGCTTAGCGGGCGCAGATACGCAGTATTTT.

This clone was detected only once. CDR3 in amino acids: CASSRRDGTVNTEAFF. In DNA form, the CDR3 reads TGTGCCAGCTCACGCAGGGATGGGACAGTGAACACTGAAGCTTTCTTT. This chain connects TRBV18 to TRBJ1-1; the match to TRBD1 covers 7 bases. The CDR3 is 16 residues long. The V gene's germline CDR1 is KGHSH and CDR2 LQKENI. J lost 0 bases, V lost 4 bases, and 8 bases had no gene match. Full variable domain (rest looked up from reference TRBV18 and TRBJ1-1): NAGVMQNPRHLVRRRGQEARLRCSPMKGHSHVYWYRQLPEEGLKFMVYLQKENIIDESGMPKERFSAEFPKEGPSILRIQQVVRGDSAAYFCASSRRDGTVNTEAFFGQGTRLTVV.

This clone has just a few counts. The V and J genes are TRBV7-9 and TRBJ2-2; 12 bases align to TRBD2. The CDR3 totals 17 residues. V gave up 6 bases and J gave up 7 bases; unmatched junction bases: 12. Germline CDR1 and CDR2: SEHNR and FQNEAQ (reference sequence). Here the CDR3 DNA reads TGTGCCAGCAGTTCCAGACTAGCGGGAGCGGTCGGCGGGGAGCTGTTTTTT. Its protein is CASSSRLAGAVGGELFF. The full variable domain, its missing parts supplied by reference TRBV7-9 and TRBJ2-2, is DTGVSQNPRHKITKRGQNVTFRCDPISEHNRLYWYRQTLGQGPEFLTYFQNEAQLEKSRLLSDRFSAERPKGSFSTLEIQRTEQGDSAMYLCASSSRLAGAVGGELFFGEGSRLTVL.

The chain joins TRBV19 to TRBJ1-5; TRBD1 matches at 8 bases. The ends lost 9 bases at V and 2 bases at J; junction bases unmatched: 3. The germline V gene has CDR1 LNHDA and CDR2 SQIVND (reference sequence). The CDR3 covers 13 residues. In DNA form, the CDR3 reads TGTGCCAGCCGGGGACAGGGCAATCAGCCCCAGCATTTT. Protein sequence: CASRGQGNQPQHF.

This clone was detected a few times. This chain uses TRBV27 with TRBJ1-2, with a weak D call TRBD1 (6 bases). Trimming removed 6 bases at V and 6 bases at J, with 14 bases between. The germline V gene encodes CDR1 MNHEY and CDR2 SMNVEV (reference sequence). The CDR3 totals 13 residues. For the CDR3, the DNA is TGTGCCAGCAGCATTCAGGGGACGGATGGCTACACCTTC. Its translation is CASSIQGTDGYTF.

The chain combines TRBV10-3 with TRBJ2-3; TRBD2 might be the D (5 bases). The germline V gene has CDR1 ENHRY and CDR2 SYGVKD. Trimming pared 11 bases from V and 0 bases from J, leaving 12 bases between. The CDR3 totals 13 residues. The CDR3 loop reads CAVGEFSTDTQYF. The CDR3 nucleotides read TGTGCCGTCGGGGAATTTAGCACAGATACGCAGTATTTT.

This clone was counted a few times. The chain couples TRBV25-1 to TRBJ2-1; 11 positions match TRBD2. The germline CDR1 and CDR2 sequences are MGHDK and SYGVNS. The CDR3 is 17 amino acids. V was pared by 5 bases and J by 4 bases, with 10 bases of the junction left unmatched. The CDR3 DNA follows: TGTGCCAGCAGTACCCACGCCTCTAGCGGGAGGTACAATGAGCAGTTCTTC. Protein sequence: CASSTHASSGRYNEQFF.

The CDR3 DNA reads TGTGCCAGCAGCGCCGGACTAGCGGGAGAGACCCAGTACTTC. Translated, it gives CASSAGLAGETQYF. The J gene is TRBJ2-5, the V gene TRBV9; 11 positions agree with TRBD2. V shed 3 bases, J shed 4 bases, and the junction held 2 bases outside the gene matches. CDR3 length equals 14 residues. Germline CDR1 reads SGDLS; CDR2 reads YYNGEE. Filled out from reference TRBV9 and TRBJ2-5, the complete variable domain reads DSGVTQTPKHLITATGQRVTLRCSPRSGDLSVYWYQQSLDQGLQFLIQYYNGEERAKGNILERFSAQQFPDLHSELNLSSLELGDSALYFCASSAGLAGETQYFGPGTRLLVL.

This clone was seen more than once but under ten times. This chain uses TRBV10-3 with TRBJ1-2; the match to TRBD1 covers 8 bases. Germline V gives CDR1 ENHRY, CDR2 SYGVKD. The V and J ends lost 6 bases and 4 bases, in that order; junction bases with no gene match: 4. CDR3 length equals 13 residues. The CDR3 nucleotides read TGTGCCATCAGCGAGGACAGGGTCTATGGCTACACCTTC. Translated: CAISEDRVYGYTF.

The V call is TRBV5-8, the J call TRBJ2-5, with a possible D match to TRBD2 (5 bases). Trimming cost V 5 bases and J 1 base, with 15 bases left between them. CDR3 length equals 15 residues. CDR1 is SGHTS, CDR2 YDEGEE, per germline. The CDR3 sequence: CASSPGTGSQETQYF. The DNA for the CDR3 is TGTGCCAGCAGTCCGGGAACTGGATCCCAAGAGACCCAGTACTTC.

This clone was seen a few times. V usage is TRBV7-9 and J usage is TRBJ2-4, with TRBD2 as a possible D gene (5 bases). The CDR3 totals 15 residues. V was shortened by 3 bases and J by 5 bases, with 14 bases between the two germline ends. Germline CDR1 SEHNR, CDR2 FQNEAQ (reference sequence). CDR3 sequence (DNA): TGTGCCAGCAGCTTTCGGGGTGCCCCCCAAAACATTCAGTACTTC. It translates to CASSFRGAPQNIQYF.

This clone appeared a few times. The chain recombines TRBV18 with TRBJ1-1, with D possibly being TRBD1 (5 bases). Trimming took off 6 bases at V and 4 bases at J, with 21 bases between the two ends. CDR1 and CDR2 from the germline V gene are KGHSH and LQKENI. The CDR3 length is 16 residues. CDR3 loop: CASSPYAEQGLTEAFF. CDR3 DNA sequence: TGTGCCAGCTCCCCGTACGCCGAGCAGGGACTCACTGAAGCTTTCTTT.